The next 29 T cell receptor beta chains were all read from a single sample in a study of T cell repertoires in cytomegalovirus infection. Their target antigens are unknown. Each CDR3 protein gets one entry after TCRdb re-called the reads with MiXCR. The sample holds about 270,000 distinct CDR3 sequences; less than 25% are singletons and the top ten take about 21%. The specimen was cultured PBMCs, collected from culture after CMV antigen stimulation. All receptors come from a human donor in good health (CMV status not recorded). Some clones in this sample may be carry-over from other donors' samples.

The V gene is TRBV12-3 or TRBV12-4, the J gene TRBJ2-1, with 8 bases aligning to TRBD2. V lost 2 bases, J lost 2 bases, and 5 bases stayed unmatched. This CDR3 region has 16 residues. The CDR3 nucleotides read TGTGCCAGCAGTTTAAGAAACGGGAGGGCCTACAATGAGCAGTTCTTC. Amino acid sequence: CASSLRNGRAYNEQFF.

This clonotype has ten or more counts. J is TRBJ2-1 and V is TRBV7-2; a possible D gene is TRBD2 (5 bases). Germline-derived CDR1 and CDR2 are SGHTA and FQGNSA. The CDR3 sequence is 15 residues long. V was trimmed by 0 bases and J by 4 bases, leaving 10 bases between them. CDR3 amino acids: CASSLASAVYNEQFF. Here the CDR3 DNA reads TGTGCCAGCAGCTTAGCTAGCGCGGTGTACAATGAGCAGTTCTTC. Drawing the rest from reference TRBV7-2 and TRBJ2-1, the complete variable domain is GAGVSQSPSNKVTEKGKDVELRCDPISGHTALYWYRQSLGQGLEFLIYFQGNSAPDKSGLPSDRFSAERTGGSVSTLTIQRTQQEDSAVYLCASSLASAVYNEQFFGPGTRLTVL.

The sample holds a few counts of this clonotype. This sequence joins TRBV28 and TRBJ2-7, with 11 bases that match TRBD1. With V trimmed by 6 bases and J by 2 bases, 3 bases remained unmatched. The germline V gene encodes CDR1 MDHEN and CDR2 SYDVKM. The CDR3 totals 14 residues. In DNA form, the CDR3 reads TGTGCCAGCAGGGGGACAGGGGGGCCCTACGAGCAGTACTTC. Its translation: CASRGTGGPYEQYF.

On this clonotype itself: This clone may be a read error of a much larger clone one base away. V gene TRBV7-2 combines with J gene TRBJ2-5; the D is unclear. CDR3 length equals 13 residues. Looked up from germline, CDR1 is SGHTA and CDR2 is FQGNSA. The CDR3 loop reads CASSFSNAETQNF. The CDR3 nucleotides read TGTGCCAGCAGCTTTTCCAATGCCGAGACCCAGAACTTC.

A note on this clonotype: Germline is not matched at one junction end, which may reflect a read error. CDR3 bases: TGTGCCAGCAGTACTCCCCGGACAGGGGGCTTCACTGAAGCTTCCTTT. Its protein product is CASSTPRTGGFTEASF. The chain recombines TRBV6-5 with TRBJ1-1; 11 bases align to TRBD1. The length of the CDR3 is 16 residues. Germline-derived CDR1 and CDR2 are MNHEY and SVGAGI.

This chain uses TRBV6-2 or TRBV6-3 with TRBJ2-3; 8 nucleotides agree with TRBD2. With 7 bases clipped from V and 6 bases from J, the junction kept 0 bases outside the gene matches. CDR1 is MNHEY, CDR2 SVGEGT, per germline. The CDR3 has 11 amino acids. CDR3 region: CASKREDTQYF. The DNA of the CDR3 is TGTGCCAGCAAGCGGGAGGATACGCAGTATTTT.

Comments on this clonotype: Just one base apart from a much larger clone, this may be a read error. CDR3 sequence: CASSYAGDTQYF. The CDR3 nucleotides are TGTGCCAGCAGTTACGCGGGAGATACGCAGTATTTT. The rearrangement joins TRBV6-2 or TRBV6-3 to TRBJ2-3, with D maybe TRBD2 (5 bases). The V gene lost 2 bases and the J gene lost 5 bases, with 5 bases spanning the gap. The CDR3 spans 12 residues. Germline CDR1 is MNHEY and CDR2 is SVGEGT.

Many counts were recorded for this clonotype. The V gene is TRBV4-1, the J gene TRBJ2-6, with D perhaps matching TRBD1 (5 bases). Per germline, CDR1 MGHRA and CDR2 YSYEKL. The V end lost 1 base, the J end lost 0 bases, and 22 bases lay between the germline ends. The CDR3 extends over 21 amino acids. CDR3 in DNA: TGCGCCAGCAGCCAAGTCCGCGCCAGGGAATCTGTAGGCTCTGGGGCCAACGTCCTGACTTTC. It is translated as CASSQVRARESVGSGANVLTF.

This clonotype was recorded at least ten times. The genes are TRBV11-3 and TRBJ2-1, with D unresolved. Trimming pared 5 bases from V and 6 bases from J, leaving 11 bases between. Per the germline V gene, CDR1 is SGHNT and CDR2 is YENEEA. The CDR3 totals 13 residues. CDR3 in DNA: TGTGCCAGCAGCCCCGACTCTTCCAATGAGCAGTTCTTC. Protein: CASSPDSSNEQFF.

This clonotype was observed a handful of times. The chain couples TRBV12-3 or TRBV12-4 to TRBJ2-5; 7 bases align to TRBD2. V was pared by 3 bases and J by 5 bases, with 9 bases of the junction left unmatched. The CDR3 extends over 15 amino acids. The CDR3, as DNA: TGTGCCAGCAGTTTGACGGCGGGAGTATGGGAGACCCAGTACTTC. This translates into CASSLTAGVWETQYF.

J is TRBJ2-7 and V is TRBV6-2 or TRBV6-3, with TRBD1 as a possible D gene (6 bases). The V gene's germline CDR1 is MNHEY and CDR2 SVGEGT. The CDR3 contains 18 residues. V gave up 0 bases and J gave up 0 bases, with 18 bases separating them. The CDR3 is CASSYSAQGIRSSYEQYF. The DNA for the CDR3 is TGTGCCAGCAGTTACTCGGCCCAGGGGATCCGGAGCTCCTACGAGCAGTACTTC.

The chain has TRBV11-2 and TRBJ2-5, with D uncertain. V lost 5 bases, J lost 0 bases, and 13 bases lay in between. In germline, CDR1 is SGHAT, CDR2 FQNNGV. The CDR3 is 15 residues long. The CDR3 spells CASSPNPRNQETQYF. In nucleotides, the CDR3 is TGTGCCAGCAGCCCCAACCCCAGGAACCAAGAGACCCAGTACTTC.

This clonotype showed up just a few times. This rearrangement joins TRBV6-4 to TRBJ1-5, with 7 bases matching TRBD1. Germline V CDR1 and CDR2: MRHNA, SNTAGT. With 3 bases clipped from V and 4 bases from J, the junction kept 3 bases outside the gene matches. CDR3 size: 14 residues. CDR3 bases: TGTGCCAGCAGTGAGACAGGGAGTAATCAGCCCCAGCATTTT. Residues: CASSETGSNQPQHF.

This clonotype showed up just a few times. The rearrangement links TRBV15 to TRBJ2-1; D unresolved. The CDR3 has 15 residues. CDR1 is LNHNV and CDR2 is YYDKDF in the germline V gene (reference sequence). V was cut by 2 bases and J by 0 bases, with 8 bases left in between. Here the CDR3 DNA reads TGTGCCACCAGCAGACTAGAATTCTCCTACAATGAGCAGTTCTTC. This codes for CATSRLEFSYNEQFF.

This chain joins TRBV7-2 and TRBJ2-1; D is perhaps TRBD2 (5 bases). The CDR3 covers 14 residues. Trimming took 5 bases from V and 1 from J, leaving 9 bases between them. Germline CDR1 reads SGHTA; CDR2 reads FQGNSA. CDR3 sequence reads: CASSPGVSYNEQFF. The CDR3 DNA reads as TGTGCCAGCAGCCCCGGGGTTTCCTACAATGAGCAGTTCTTC.

The chain couples TRBV6-5 to TRBJ2-1; D might be TRBD2 (7 bases). Trimming shortened V by 7 bases and J by 7 bases, and 23 bases separated the two germline ends. Germline V lookup: CDR1 MNHEY, CDR2 SVGAGI. This CDR3 spans 16 amino acids. CDR3 nucleotide sequence: TGTGCCAGCACGGGGGCCGATGCGGGAGCCAATAATGAGCAGTTCTTC. Its protein is CASTGADAGANNEQFF.

The rearrangement joins TRBV19 to TRBJ2-1, with 7 nucleotides matching TRBD2. The J segment lost 12 bases and the V segment lost 4 bases, leaving 9 bases of the junction unmatched. Germline values: CDR1 LNHDA, CDR2 SQIVND (reference sequence). This CDR3 is built from 13 residues. This CDR3 reads CASSTMGGGPQFF. CDR3 DNA sequence: TGTGCCAGTAGTACCATGGGGGGGGGACCGCAGTTCTTC.

This chain links TRBV5-6 with TRBJ1-5; D is unclear. V lost 5 bases to trimming and J lost 0 bases, with 12 bases between them. The germline CDR1 and CDR2 sequences are SGHDT and YYEEEE. This CDR3 has 15 amino acids. The CDR3 loop is CASSVGLNSNQPQHF. CDR3 sequence (DNA): TGTGCCAGCAGTGTGGGTTTGAATAGCAATCAGCCCCAGCATTTT.

This chain connects TRBV23-1 to TRBJ2-7; 10 nucleotides line up with TRBD2. TRBV23-1 is given ORF status, its function remaining uncertain. The CDR3 spans 14 residues. Germline trimming cut 3 bases from V and 1 base from J; bases unmatched to any gene: 0. The CDR3 DNA reads TGCGCCAGCAGTCAGGGACTAGCGTCCTACGAGCAGTACGTC. Translation: CASSQGLASYEQYV.

The DNA of the CDR3 is TGTGCCAGCAGTAGGACGCTAGCGTTGGATACGCAGTATTTT. It is translated as CASSRTLALDTQYF. The chain couples TRBV27 to TRBJ2-3; perhaps TRBD2 as D (6 bases). The CDR3 runs 14 residues. Germline CDR1 MNHEY, CDR2 SMNVEV (reference sequence). Trimming took off 5 bases at V and 6 bases at J, with 15 bases between the two ends.

The sample holds many counts of this clonotype. The rearrangement uses TRBV6-1 and TRBJ2-7, with unresolved D. Germline-derived CDR1 and CDR2 are MNHNS and SASEGT. The CDR3 has 12 amino acids. Trimming took off 6 bases at V and 3 bases at J, with 9 bases between the two ends. In nucleotides, the CDR3 is TGTGCCAGCAGCGGACCGTACTACGAGCAGTACGTC. As protein: CASSGPYYEQYV.

This clonotype was seen many times. The J gene is TRBJ2-7, the V gene TRBV5-6, with 10 bases identical to TRBD1. Losses at the gene ends were 4 bases for V and 3 bases for J; bases not matched to a gene: 4. The length of the CDR3 is 14 residues. Germline loops: CDR1 SGHDT, CDR2 YYEEEE. The CDR3 nucleotides read TGTGCCAGCAGCCCCGGGACAGGGGTCTACGAGCAGTACTTC. This gives the protein CASSPGTGVYEQYF.

The sample holds a few counts of this clonotype. Here the CDR3 reads CASISGTSGREEQYV. In DNA form, the CDR3 reads TGTGCCAGCATCTCCGGGACTAGCGGGCGGGAGGAGCAGTACGTC. J is TRBJ2-7 and V is TRBV28; 12 bases align to TRBD2. The germline CDR1 and CDR2 sequences are MDHEN and SYDVKM. V lost 7 bases, J lost 7 bases, and 11 bases stayed unmatched. The CDR3 is 15 amino acids.

This clonotype was counted only a few times. Here the CDR3 reads CASSQLQGSETQYF. CDR3 nucleotide sequence: TGTGCCAGCAGCCAACTCCAGGGGTCGGAGACCCAGTACTTC. The J gene is TRBJ2-5, the V gene TRBV14, with a weak D call TRBD1 (6 bases). CDR1 and CDR2 from the germline V gene are SGHDN and FVKESK. This CDR3 comprises 14 residues. Trimming cost V 2 bases and J 5 bases, with 12 bases left between them.

This clonotype has only a few counts. This chain uses TRBV27 with TRBJ2-2, with 7 bases identical to TRBD2. Germline CDR1 MNHEY, CDR2 SMNVEV (reference sequence). CDR3 size: 16 residues. Trimming took 5 bases from V and 4 from J; bases not matched to a gene: 10. The CDR3, as DNA: TGTGCCAGCAGTCCTCTGCCGGGAGGATCCACCGGGGAGCTGTTTTTT. It specifies CASSPLPGGSTGELFF.

This sequence joins TRBV5-1 and TRBJ2-5, with 8 bases lining up with TRBD2. Germline-derived CDR1 and CDR2 are SGHRS and YFSETQ. The CDR3 consists of 14 residues. J lost 5 bases, V lost 2 bases, and 5 bases had no gene match. In DNA, the CDR3 is TGCGCCAGCAGCTTCGGGGGGGCGTTGGAGACCCAGTACTTC. This codes for CASSFGGALETQYF.

This chain joins TRBV6-2 or TRBV6-3 and TRBJ2-2; 9 bases line up with TRBD1. V shed 7 bases and J 4 bases; nucleotides not matched to a gene: 7. The germline CDR1 and CDR2 sequences are MNHEY and SVGEGT. The CDR3 covers 15 residues. CDR3: CASTTGGVVTGELFF. The CDR3 nucleotides are TGTGCCAGCACCACAGGGGGCGTTGTCACCGGGGAGCTGTTTTTT.

The gene calls are TRBV7-9 and TRBJ2-3; 9 positions agree with TRBD2. J lost 8 bases, V lost 1 base, and 10 bases had no gene match. Germline values: CDR1 SEHNR, CDR2 FQNEAQ (reference sequence). This CDR3 has 16 residues. The CDR3 reads CASSLGSAGGPSTQYF. In DNA, the CDR3 is TGTGCCAGCAGCTTAGGTTCGGCGGGAGGGCCAAGTACGCAGTATTTT.

This clonotype turned up a few times. The chain couples TRBV27 to TRBJ2-1; D might be TRBD2 (5 bases). V lost 6 bases to trimming and J lost 3 bases, with 12 bases between them. CDR3 length equals 14 residues. CDR1 is MNHEY, CDR2 SMNVEV, per germline (reference sequence). CDR3 amino acids: CASSPGLNYNEQFF. In DNA, the CDR3 is TGTGCCAGCAGCCCCGGACTGAACTACAATGAGCAGTTCTTC.